Presented here are 8 T cell receptor beta chains from one specimen sequenced in a study of T cells after yellow fever vaccination (dated by TCRdb to the late 2010s). The library was prepared using 5' RACE. The sequencer listed for this sample is Illumina HiSeq 2500. TCRdb handled the public reads itself, with Q25 trimming in fastp and clone calling in MiXCR, and kept productive beta chains. Rows merge per CDR3 protein into single entries with the most common DNA and genes. For this sample the table gives about 580,000 distinct CDR3 sequences, of which 17% were detected only once. Approximately 15% of the sample belongs to the ten largest clones. The treatment or condition tag for this specimen amounts to: live attenuated yellow fever vaccine strain. Sample: PBMCs, taken about 5 days after the first yellow fever vaccination. The origin of the receptors is a man aged 18 to 30 who received the YFV17D yellow fever vaccine.

This clonotype was picked up a small number of times. V is TRBV6-5 and J is TRBJ2-7; D might be TRBD1 or TRBD2, each matching 5 bases. Between the trimmed V and J ends, which lost 0 bases and 6 bases, there was a span of 12 bases. Germline CDR1 and CDR2: MNHEY and SVGAGI. The CDR3 sequence is 14 residues long. Here the CDR3 reads CASSYSRGAGEQYF. The CDR3 nucleotides read TGTGCCAGCAGTTACTCGAGGGGTGCAGGCGAGCAGTACTTC.

The CDR3 DNA follows: TGTGCCAGCGCCCCAGCGAACACCGGGGAGCTGTTTTTT. Its translation: CASAPANTGELFF. The chain recombines TRBV12-3 or TRBV12-4 with TRBJ2-2; no clear D. The CDR3 runs to 13 residues. V lost 8 bases and J 0 bases, leaving 7 bases between the germline ends.

Comments on this clonotype: The germline gene is not matched at one end of the junction; a read error may be the cause. The chain links TRBV7-2 to TRBJ1-2; the D is unclear. CDR1 and CDR2 (germline): SGHTA, FQGNSA. This CDR3 region has 11 residues. The CDR3 DNA sequence: TGTGCCAGCAGCCCTAACCATGGCTACACCTTC. This encodes CASSPNHGYTF.

The V gene is TRBV7-8, the J gene TRBJ1-2; the D gene is possibly TRBD1 (6 bases). This CDR3 comprises 16 residues. In germline, CDR1 is SGHVS, CDR2 FQNEAQ. V was trimmed by 4 bases and J by 4 bases, leaving 19 bases between them. The CDR3 spells CASSSPWLGGGYGYTF. In DNA, the CDR3 is TGTGCCAGCAGCTCCCCCTGGTTAGGGGGAGGCTATGGCTACACCTTC.

This clonotype was observed at least ten times. The chain recombines TRBV20-1 with TRBJ2-3; possibly TRBD1 or TRBD2 for D (6 bases each). V was trimmed by 6 bases and J by 6 bases, leaving 16 bases between them. The CDR3 runs 13 residues. CDR1 and CDR2 (germline): DFQATT, SNEGSKA (reference sequence). This CDR3 is CSARNGGGDTQYF. The CDR3 region has the DNA TGCAGTGCCCGAAACGGGGGCGGGGATACGCAGTATTTT.

This clonotype was recorded a few times. The chain joins TRBV12-3 or TRBV12-4 to TRBJ1-1; 7 bases align to TRBD1. This CDR3 region has 14 residues. V lost 6 bases, J lost 1 base, and 5 bases stayed unmatched. CDR3 nucleotides: TGTGCCAGCAGACGACAGGGACCGAACACTGAAGCTTTCTTT. Translation gives CASRRQGPNTEAFF.

In its sample, this clonotype was seen a few times. The V and J genes are TRBV7-9 and TRBJ2-7; D is possibly TRBD1 or TRBD2 (6 bases each). The CDR3 has 13 residues. CDR1 and CDR2 from the germline V gene are SEHNR and FQNEAQ (reference sequence). Trimming took off 5 bases at V and 4 bases at J, with 12 bases between the two ends. CDR3 amino acids: CASSPKGGYEQYV. The CDR3 nucleotides read TGTGCCAGCAGCCCGAAGGGGGGTTACGAGCAGTACGTC.

V and J are TRBV5-1 and TRBJ2-1; TRBD2 agrees at 11 bases. This CDR3 has 15 residues. Trimming took 4 bases from V and 5 from J; bases not matched to a gene: 5. Germline assignment: CDR1 SGHRS and CDR2 YFSETQ. CDR3 in amino acids: CASSPLAGGDNEQFF. Here the CDR3 DNA reads TGCGCCAGCAGCCCGCTAGCGGGGGGCGACAATGAGCAGTTCTTC.